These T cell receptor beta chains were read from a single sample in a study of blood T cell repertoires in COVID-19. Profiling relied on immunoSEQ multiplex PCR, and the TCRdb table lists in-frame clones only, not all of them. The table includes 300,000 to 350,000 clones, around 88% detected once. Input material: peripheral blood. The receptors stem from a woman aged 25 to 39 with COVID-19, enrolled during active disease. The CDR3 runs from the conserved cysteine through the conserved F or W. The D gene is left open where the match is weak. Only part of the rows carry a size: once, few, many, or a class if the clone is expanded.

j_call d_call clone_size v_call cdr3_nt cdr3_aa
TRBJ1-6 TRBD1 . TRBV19 TGTGCCAGTAGTACCCTCGGACAGGGAAATTCACCCCTCCACTTT CASSTLGQGNSPLHF
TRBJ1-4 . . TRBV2 TGTGCCAGCAGCAGAGCGGGGCCTCCCTACAATGAAAAACTGTTTTTT CASSRAGPPYNEKLFF
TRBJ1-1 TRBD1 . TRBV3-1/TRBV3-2 TGTGCCAGCAGCCGATACAGGGGTGAGATTGAAGCTTTCTTT CASSRYRGEIEAFF
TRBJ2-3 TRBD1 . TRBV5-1 TGCGCCAGCAGTCCGGGACAGGGTTACACAGATACGCAGTATTTT CASSPGQGYTDTQYF
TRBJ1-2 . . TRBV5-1 TGCGCCAGCAGCTTGGTGGACACGACAAACTATGGCTACACCTTC CASSLVDTTNYGYTF
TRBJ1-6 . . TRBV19 TGTGCCAGTAGTCATCGTAAGGGGTATAGTTCACCCCTCCACTTT CASSHRKGYSSPLHF
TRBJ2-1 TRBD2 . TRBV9 TGTGCCAGCAGCGAGTGGGGCGGGGGGAACAATGAGCAGTTCTTC CASSEWGGGNNEQFF
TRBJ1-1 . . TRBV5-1 TGCGCCAGCAGGGCCCACGGCGGGACTGAAGCTTTCTTT CASRAHGGTEAFF
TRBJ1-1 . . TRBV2 TGTGCCAGCAGTTTCGCCCGGGGTGACACTGAAGCTTTCTTT CASSFARGDTEAFF
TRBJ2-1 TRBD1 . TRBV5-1 TGCGCCAGCAGCTTGAGGACAGGGGGCAATGAGCAGTTCTTC CASSLRTGGNEQFF
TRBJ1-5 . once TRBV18 TGTGCCAGCTCACCAAGCGTTTCAAATCAGCCCCAGCATTTT CASSPSVSNQPQHF
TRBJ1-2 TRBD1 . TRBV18 TGTGCCAGCTCACCTGGAAGAGGGACAGATTCTACTAACTATGGCTACACCTTC CASSPGRGTDSTNYGYTF
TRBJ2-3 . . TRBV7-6 TGTGCCAGCAGCTTTGGGGGCAGGGGAAGCACAGATACGCAGTATTTT CASSFGGRGSTDTQYF
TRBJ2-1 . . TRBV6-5 TGTGCCAGCAGAACTCCGGGACTCCCTTTAGGTGAGCAGTTCTTC CASRTPGLPLGEQFF
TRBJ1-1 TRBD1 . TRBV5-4 TGTGCCAGCAGCGTCTGGGACAGGTTTGAAGCTTTCTTT CASSVWDRFEAFF
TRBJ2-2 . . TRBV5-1 TGCGCCAGCAGCTCCGTCACCGGGGAGCTGTTTTTT CASSSVTGELFF
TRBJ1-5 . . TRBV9 TGTGCCAGCAGTAGGACAGTGGATCAGCCCCAGCATTTT CASSRTVDQPQHF
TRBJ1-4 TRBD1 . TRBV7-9 TGTGCCAGCAGCCCTGGGGGACAGGGGGGACCTGCAACTAATGAAAAACTGTTTTTT CASSPGGQGGPATNEKLFF
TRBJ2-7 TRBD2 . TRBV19 TGTGCCAGTAGGGGACTAGCGGGAGAGCAGTACTTC CASRGLAGEQYF
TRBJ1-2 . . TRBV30 TGTGCCTGTTCGGAGACCAGTCGGTATGGCTACACCTTC CACSETSRYGYTF
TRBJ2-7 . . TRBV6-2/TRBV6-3 TGTGCCAGCAGTTACTCCTCCGGGGCCTACGAGCAGTACTTC CASSYSSGAYEQYF
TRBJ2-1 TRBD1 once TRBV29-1 TGCAGCGTTGGGGGGACAGGGAATAATGAGCAGTTCTTC CSVGGTGNNEQFF
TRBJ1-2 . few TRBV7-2 TGTGCCAGCAGCTTAGAACAGGGATATAACTATGGCTACACCTTC CASSLEQGYNYGYTF
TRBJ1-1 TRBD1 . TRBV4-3 TGCGCCAGCAGCCAAGATCTGGGACAGACCTACACTGAAGCTTTCTTT CASSQDLGQTYTEAFF
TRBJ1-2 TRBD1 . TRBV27 TGTGCCAGCAGCCCCTCGGGACAGGGAGGCTATGGCTACACCTTC CASSPSGQGGYGYTF
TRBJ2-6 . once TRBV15 TGTGCCACCAGCACAGGAGGGGTCTCTGGGGCCAACGTCCTGACTTTC CATSTGGVSGANVLTF
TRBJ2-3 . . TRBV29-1 TGCAGCGTTAGGGCGGGGTCTAGCACAGATACGCAGTATTTT CSVRAGSSTDTQYF
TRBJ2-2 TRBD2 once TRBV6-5 TGTGCCAGCACCTTAGGACTAGCAAATACCGGGGAGCTGTTTTTT CASTLGLANTGELFF
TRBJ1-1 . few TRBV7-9 TGTGCCAGCAGCTTATCGGGGTCCAACACTGAAGCTTTCTTT CASSLSGSNTEAFF
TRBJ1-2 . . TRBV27 TGTGCCAGCAGTTTCCGGCGGGGGGATAACTATGGCTACACCTTC CASSFRRGDNYGYTF
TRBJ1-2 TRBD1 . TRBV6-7 TGTGCCAGCAACTCCCAGGGGGAAGACTATGGCTACACCTTC CASNSQGEDYGYTF
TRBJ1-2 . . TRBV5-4 TGTGCCAGCAGACATACCGCCCAGGGGATCCGGGGCTACACCTTC CASRHTAQGIRGYTF
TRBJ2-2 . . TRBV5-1 TGCGCCAGCAGCTTGGTAGGCGGTGCGAACACCGGGGAGCTGTTTTTT CASSLVGGANTGELFF
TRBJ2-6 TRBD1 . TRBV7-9 TGTGCCAGCAGCCTTTCGGCAGGGGGTTTTTCTGGGGCCAACGTCCTGACTTTC CASSLSAGGFSGANVLTF
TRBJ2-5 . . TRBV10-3 TGTGCCATCAGCTCGGGTGAGACCCAGTACTTC CAISSGETQYF
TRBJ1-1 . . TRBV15 TGTGCCACCAGCAGGGAATACAGGAGTGAAGCTTTCTTT CATSREYRSEAFF
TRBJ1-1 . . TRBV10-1 TGCGCCAGCAGTGATAGGGGGTTTAACTCTGAAGCTTTCTTT CASSDRGFNSEAFF
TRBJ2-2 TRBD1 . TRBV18 TGTGCCAGCTCACCCCAGGGGGATCACACCGGGGAGCTGTTTTTT CASSPQGDHTGELFF
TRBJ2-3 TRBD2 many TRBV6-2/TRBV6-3 TGTGCCAGCAGTTACTCGGGACTAGCCACAGATACGCAGTATTTT CASSYSGLATDTQYF
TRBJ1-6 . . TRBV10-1 TGCGCCAGCAGTGGAACCCAGGGGTCGGAAAATTCACCCCTCCACTTT CASSGTQGSENSPLHF
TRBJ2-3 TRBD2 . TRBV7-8 TGTGCCAGCAGCTACCAGCGGGGGCGCACAGATACGCAGTATTTT CASSYQRGRTDTQYF
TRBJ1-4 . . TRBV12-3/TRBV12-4 TGTGCCAGCAGCCCTGCGGGGGAAAAACTGTTTTTT CASSPAGEKLFF